The rows below give T cell receptor beta chains drawn from one sample of a study of response to subunit inactivated influenza vaccine. MiXCR, run by TCRdb on the RT-PCR reads, gives a single entry per CDR3 protein. Of about 540,000 distinct CDR3 sequences in the sample, roughly 23% were seen once. The sample also formed part of further work on T cells expressing NK-cell markers.

The input for sequencing was CD4+ T cells sorted from PBMCs, taken 11 to 12 days after vaccination. These TCRs come from a man between 45 and 60 years old who received an inactivated influenza vaccine. CDR3s include the opening cysteine and the closing phenylalanine or tryptophan. The order of the fields is V gene, J gene, CDR3 protein.

V gene: TRBV20-1
J gene: TRBJ1-6
CDR3 protein: CSARDIRAPYNSPLHF

V gene: TRBV6-1
J gene: TRBJ2-7
CDR3 protein: CASRGSGRASYEQYF

V gene: TRBV20-1
J gene: TRBJ2-5
CDR3 protein: CSAPTGGTQETQYF

V gene: TRBV7-2
J gene: TRBJ1-1
CDR3 protein: CASSPETGQVKAFF

V gene: TRBV20-1
J gene: TRBJ2-3
CDR3 protein: CSAFPLRELTDTQYF

V gene: TRBV7-2
J gene: TRBJ1-1
CDR3 protein: CASSPPDRGREAFF

V gene: TRBV5-1
J gene: TRBJ2-1
CDR3 protein: CASNPSSGSVYEQFF

V gene: TRBV12-3/TRBV12-4
J gene: TRBJ2-2
CDR3 protein: CASSFPTGGSGELFF

V gene: TRBV6-2/TRBV6-3
J gene: TRBJ2-7
CDR3 protein: CASSYGPMQQYF

V gene: TRBV5-1
J gene: TRBJ2-7
CDR3 protein: CASSSSGGGEQYF

V gene: TRBV12-3/TRBV12-4
J gene: TRBJ1-6
CDR3 protein: CASRVGQGVYSPLHF

V gene: TRBV27
J gene: TRBJ2-1
CDR3 protein: CASNEGLLYNEQFF

V gene: TRBV18
J gene: TRBJ2-5
CDR3 protein: CASSPRNRLAAQETQYF

V gene: TRBV20-1
J gene: TRBJ2-3
CDR3 protein: CSARAGQSTDTQYF

V gene: TRBV7-8
J gene: TRBJ1-1
CDR3 protein: CASSSRNAGTVRFEAFF

V gene: TRBV20-1
J gene: TRBJ2-7
CDR3 protein: CSALAMGYEQYF

V gene: TRBV18
J gene: TRBJ1-2
CDR3 protein: CASSGAGDEAGYTF

V gene: TRBV12-3/TRBV12-4
J gene: TRBJ1-2
CDR3 protein: CASSSGVGYTF

V gene: TRBV5-1
J gene: TRBJ1-5
CDR3 protein: CASSPVSREGNQPQHF

V gene: TRBV29-1
J gene: TRBJ2-7
CDR3 protein: CSVEDQIYEQYF

V gene: TRBV20-1
J gene: TRBJ2-1
CDR3 protein: CSARLAGGPTYNEQFF

V gene: TRBV6-1
J gene: TRBJ2-7
CDR3 protein: CASRIRDGSYEQYF

V gene: TRBV5-1
J gene: TRBJ1-5
CDR3 protein: CASSPTGGGQPQHF

V gene: TRBV7-2
J gene: TRBJ2-7
CDR3 protein: CASSLRASGKTYEQYF

V gene: TRBV12-3/TRBV12-4
J gene: TRBJ1-1
CDR3 protein: CASSFATGSTEAFF

V gene: TRBV12-3/TRBV12-4
J gene: TRBJ2-7
CDR3 protein: CASSPSGRGDYEQYF

V gene: TRBV20-1
J gene: TRBJ1-2
CDR3 protein: CSAALRGGYGYTF

V gene: TRBV6-1
J gene: TRBJ2-7
CDR3 protein: CASSEARHSSTYEQYF

V gene: TRBV6-7
J gene: TRBJ2-2
CDR3 protein: CASRQPSIEVKKNTGELFF

V gene: TRBV4-2
J gene: TRBJ2-7
CDR3 protein: CASSQELAGGLGEQYF

V gene: TRBV7-3
J gene: TRBJ1-6
CDR3 protein: CASSSAGLGNSPLHF

V gene: TRBV5-1
J gene: TRBJ2-1
CDR3 protein: CASSLASWGNEQFF